These 23 T cell receptor beta chains were all obtained from the same sample, sequenced in a study of cytomegalovirus exposure and HLA in healthy donors. PCR used 60 Vbeta primers and 13 Jbeta primers. Generated by immunoSEQ multiplex PCR, the TCRdb table keeps only in-frame clones and is missing some. The sample lists some 100,000 clones, about four fifths seen once, with approximately 14% in the top ten. The sequencing input was PBMCs. The receptors here all came from a woman in her 70s in good health and CMV-seropositive.

This chain connects TRBV6-1 to TRBJ1-1; possibly TRBD1 for D (5 bases). V was pared by 5 bases and J by 0 bases, with 7 bases between. The length of the CDR3 is 13 residues. CDR1 and CDR2 (germline): MNHNS, SASEGT. The CDR3 DNA reads as TGTGCCAGCAGTAGACAGTTGAACACTGAAGCTTTCTTT. It translates to CASSRQLNTEAFF.

DNA for the CDR3: TGCGCCAGCAGCCTCCTTAGCGGGATCCGAGAGACCCAGTACTTC. Protein sequence: CASSLLSGIRETQYF. The chain links TRBV5-1 to TRBJ2-5; 8 bases agree with TRBD2. The CDR3 contains 15 residues. Per germline, CDR1 SGHRS and CDR2 YFSETQ. The ends lost 4 bases at V and 4 bases at J; junction bases unmatched: 9.

This clone has more than one count but fewer than ten. The chain is built from TRBV6-5 and TRBJ2-7, with 9 bases identical to TRBD1. The V gene's germline CDR1 is MNHEY and CDR2 SVGAGI. The CDR3 runs 15 residues. V gave up 2 bases and J gave up 3 bases; unmatched junction bases: 5. CDR3 sequence (DNA): TGTGCCAGCAGTTACATGGGACAGGGAAACTACGAGCAGTACTTC. Amino acids: CASSYMGQGNYEQYF.

The genes are TRBV5-6 and TRBJ2-5; 8 positions agree with TRBD1. CDR3 length: 14 amino acids. Germline V lookup: CDR1 SGHDT, CDR2 YYEEEE. V trimming: 4 bases; J trimming: 6 bases; junction bases outside the gene matches: 8. The CDR3 sequence: CASSLGQGAKTQYF. The CDR3 bases are TGTGCCAGCAGCCTCGGGCAGGGGGCAAAGACCCAGTACTTC.

The V and J genes are TRBV30 and TRBJ2-7; the match to TRBD1 covers 9 bases. CDR3 size: 13 residues. V was pared by 6 bases and J by 3 bases, with 6 bases of the junction left unmatched. The germline V gene has CDR1 GTSNPN and CDR2 SVGIG (reference sequence). The DNA of the CDR3 is TGTGCCTGCACGGGACAGGGCCTCTACGAGCAGTACTTC. The encoded protein is CACTGQGLYEQYF. Using reference TRBV30 and TRBJ2-7 for the parts outside the CDR3, the full variable domain is SQTIHQWPATLVQPVGSPLSLECTVEGTSNPNLYWYRQAAGRGLQLLFYSVGIGQISSEVPQNLSASRPQDRQFILSSKKLLLSDSGFYLCACTGQGLYEQYFGPGTRLTVT.

The V gene is TRBV10-2, the J gene TRBJ2-7, with 12 bases fitting TRBD2. Trimming cost V 10 bases and J 2 bases; bases outside gene matches: 3. CDR3 size: 13 residues. Looked up from germline, CDR1 is WSHSY and CDR2 is SAAADI. CDR3 coding DNA: TGCGCCACCGGACTAGCGGGAACCTACGAGCAGTACTTC. It translates to CATGLAGTYEQYF.

A remark on this clone: The sample carries other DNA sequences with the same CDR3. The chain recombines TRBV5-1 with TRBJ2-1; possible D gene TRBD2, 7 bases. Germline values: CDR1 SGHRS, CDR2 YFSETQ. This CDR3 has 16 amino acids. V lost 4 bases to trimming and J lost 14 bases, with 28 bases between them. The CDR3 nucleotides are TGCGCCAGCAGCCCGGGGGCTAGCGGCCCCCACGCCCCTGAGTTCTTC. Translation gives CASSPGASGPHAPEFF.

The table lists this clone with a count of one. This chain joins TRBV28 and TRBJ1-5; TRBD1 might be the D (6 bases). There are 12 residues in the CDR3. V gave up 8 bases and J gave up 3 bases, with 8 bases separating them. Germline-derived CDR1 and CDR2 are MDHEN and SYDVKM. The CDR3 is CASRQVNQPQHF. The CDR3 DNA reads as TGTGCCAGCCGACAGGTCAATCAGCCCCAGCATTTT.

This clone came up a few times. V and J are TRBV28 and TRBJ2-7; D might be TRBD1 (6 bases). The ends were cut back, 5 bases at V and 2 bases at J, with 19 bases in the middle. CDR1 is MDHEN and CDR2 is SYDVKM in the germline V gene. This CDR3 has 16 residues. CDR3 protein: CASSLVGWDTTYEQYF. The CDR3 DNA reads as TGTGCCAGCAGTCTCGTCGGGTGGGACACAACCTACGAGCAGTACTTC.

The table lists this clone with a few counts. The CDR3 DNA is TGCGCCAGCAGCTTGCGTAGTCAGGGTGGTGAAAAACTGTTTTTT. Translation gives CASSLRSQGGEKLFF. This rearrangement joins TRBV5-1 to TRBJ1-4; D possibly corresponds to TRBD1 (5 bases). Trimming took 1 base from V and 7 from J, leaving 14 bases between them. The CDR3 sequence is 15 residues long. Looked up from germline, CDR1 is SGHRS and CDR2 is YFSETQ.

The chain links TRBV11-2 to TRBJ2-3; 9 bases map to TRBD2. This CDR3 comprises 18 residues. J was trimmed by 3 bases and V by 0 bases; bases with no gene match: 10. Germline lookup yields CDR1 SGHAT and CDR2 FQNNGV. CDR3 in DNA: TGTGCCAGCAGCTTAGACCCCCCGGGACTAGCAGGGACAGATACGCAGTATTTT. It translates to CASSLDPPGLAGTDTQYF. The full variable domain, rest sourced from reference TRBV11-2 and TRBJ2-3, is EAGVAQSPRYKIIEKRQSVAFWCNPISGHATLYWYQQILGQGPKLLIQFQNNGVVDDSQLPKDRFSAERLKGVDSTLKIQPAKLEDSAVYLCASSLDPPGLAGTDTQYFGPGTRLTVL.

The rearrangement joins TRBV19 to TRBJ1-1; D is unclear. Trimming removed 5 bases at V and 7 bases at J, with 14 bases between. The CDR3 contains 13 residues. Germline CDR1 is LNHDA and CDR2 is SQIVND (reference sequence). The CDR3 sequence: CASSHIVRGEAFF. CDR3 nucleotide sequence: TGTGCCAGTAGTCACATTGTCCGGGGTGAAGCTTTCTTT.

The CDR3 nucleotides read TGCGCCAGCAGCCAAGAGAAGGGGGCGAGCACTGAAGCTTTCTTT. This gives the protein CASSQEKGASTEAFF. The chain carries TRBV4-3 and TRBJ1-1; TRBD1 matches at 7 bases. Germline lookup yields CDR1 LGHNA and CDR2 YSLEER. J gave up 4 bases and V 0 bases, and 5 bases lay outside the gene matches. The CDR3 covers 15 residues.

V is TRBV6-6 and J is TRBJ2-1, with 12 positions matching TRBD2. Germline values: CDR1 MNHNY, CDR2 SVGAGI (reference sequence). J gave up 6 bases and V 6 bases, and 6 bases lay outside the gene matches. This CDR3 has 15 amino acids. The CDR3 is CASRPGLAGSNEQFF. The CDR3 DNA reads as TGTGCCAGCAGGCCCGGACTAGCGGGGTCCAATGAGCAGTTCTTC.

The chain uses TRBV5-1 and TRBJ1-5, with a tentative D call TRBD1 (5 bases). The CDR3 is 14 residues long. Germline V gives CDR1 SGHRS, CDR2 YFSETQ. Trimming cost V 2 bases and J 5 bases, with 11 bases left between them. The CDR3 coding sequence is TGCGCCAGCAGCTTTGGGGCGGGAGATCAGCCCCAGCATTTT. Translating it yields CASSFGAGDQPQHF.

The V and J genes are TRBV6-5 and TRBJ1-1; D gene unclear. V lost 2 bases and J lost 6, with 10 bases in between. The length of the CDR3 is 13 residues. Germline loops: CDR1 MNHEY, CDR2 SVGAGI. CDR3 bases: TGTGCCAGCAGTTACCCGGGGATCCCTGAAGCTTTCTTT. Translated, it gives CASSYPGIPEAFF.

The chain couples TRBV7-9 to TRBJ1-4, with TRBD1 identical over 8 bases. Germline lookup yields CDR1 SEHNR and CDR2 FQNEAQ (reference sequence). Losses at the gene ends were 5 bases for V and 4 bases for J; bases not matched to a gene: 6. The CDR3 consists of 15 residues. CDR3 amino acids: CASSPGTGGNEKLFF. The CDR3 DNA follows: TGTGCCAGCAGCCCGGGGACAGGCGGTAATGAAAAACTGTTTTTT.

This clone was counted a single time. The rearrangement joins TRBV7-9 to TRBJ2-7, with TRBD2 identical over 8 bases. The V and J ends lost 9 bases and 0 bases, in that order; junction bases with no gene match: 13. CDR1 SEHNR and CDR2 FQNEAQ come from the germline V gene (reference sequence). The CDR3 is 16 amino acids. In nucleotides, the CDR3 is TGTGCCAGTTCCGGGACTAGGGTGTGGGGCTCCTACGAGCAGTACTTC. Amino acid sequence: CASSGTRVWGSYEQYF.

This clone was detected only a few times. This rearrangement joins TRBV4-2 to TRBJ1-1; 9 bases are shared with TRBD1. After removal of 3 bases from V and 6 bases from J, the junction contained 8 bases not matched to a gene. The CDR3 sequence is 15 residues long. Per germline, CDR1 LGHNA and CDR2 YNFKEQ. The CDR3 spells CASSQEGQGVAEAFF. In DNA form, the CDR3 reads TGTGCCAGCAGCCAGGAGGGACAGGGAGTGGCTGAAGCTTTCTTT.

The DNA of the CDR3 is TGTGCCAGCAGGGGGACAGGCGGTAGTAATGAAAAACTGTTTTTT. Its translation: CASRGTGGSNEKLFF. This sequence joins TRBV6-5 and TRBJ1-4; 8 nucleotides agree with TRBD1. CDR3 length: 15 amino acids. Germline V lookup: CDR1 MNHEY, CDR2 SVGAGI. V shed 6 bases and J 4 bases; nucleotides not matched to a gene: 7.

The chain carries TRBV5-1 and TRBJ2-3, with D tentatively TRBD2 (6 bases). V was shortened by 0 bases and J by 2 bases, with 19 bases between the two germline ends. This CDR3 spans 18 amino acids. CDR1 is SGHRS and CDR2 is YFSETQ in the germline V gene. CDR3 DNA: TGCGCCAGCAGCTTGGGGCTCCTTGGCGGGATGGTCACAGATACGCAGTATTTT. Its translation is CASSLGLLGGMVTDTQYF.

The J gene is TRBJ2-7, the V gene TRBV4-2; D is ambiguous. The V gene's germline CDR1 is LGHNA and CDR2 YNFKEQ. This CDR3 spans 18 amino acids. Trimming took off 0 bases at V and 2 bases at J, with 20 bases between the two ends. The CDR3 spells CASSQDTPKGGSTYEQYF. For the CDR3, the DNA is TGTGCCAGCAGCCAAGATACCCCGAAAGGCGGCAGTACCTACGAGCAGTACTTC.

The gene calls are TRBV6-6 and TRBJ1-2, with 7 bases that match TRBD1. J was trimmed by 8 bases and V by 6 bases; bases with no gene match: 12. Germline V gives CDR1 MNHNY, CDR2 SVGAGI (reference sequence). The CDR3 is made up of 14 amino acids. This chain's CDR3 is CASSETTGPWGYTF. The CDR3 DNA follows: TGTGCCAGCAGCGAAACGACAGGGCCATGGGGCTACACCTTC.